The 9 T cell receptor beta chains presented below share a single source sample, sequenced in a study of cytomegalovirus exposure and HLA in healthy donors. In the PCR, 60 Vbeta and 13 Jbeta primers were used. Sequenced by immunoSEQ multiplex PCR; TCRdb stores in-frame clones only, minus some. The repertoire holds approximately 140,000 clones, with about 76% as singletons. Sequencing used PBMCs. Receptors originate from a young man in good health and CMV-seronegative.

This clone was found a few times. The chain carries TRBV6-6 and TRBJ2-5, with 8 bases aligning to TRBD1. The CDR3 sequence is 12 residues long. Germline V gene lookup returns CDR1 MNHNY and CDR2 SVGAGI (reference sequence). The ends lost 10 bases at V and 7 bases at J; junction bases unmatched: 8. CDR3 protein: CATSAGGGTQYF. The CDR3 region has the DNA TGTGCCACCTCGGCAGGGGGCGGGACCCAGTACTTC.

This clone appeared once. For the CDR3, the DNA is TGCGCCAGCAGCCATGAGGGACAACAGCGCATGAACACTGAAGCTTTCTTT. It encodes CASSHEGQQRMNTEAFF. The chain combines TRBV4-1 with TRBJ1-1; the D gene is possibly TRBD1 (6 bases). V was trimmed by 3 bases and J by 0 bases, leaving 17 bases between them. The CDR3 contains 17 residues. Germline V gene data show CDR1 as MGHRA and CDR2 as YSYEKL.

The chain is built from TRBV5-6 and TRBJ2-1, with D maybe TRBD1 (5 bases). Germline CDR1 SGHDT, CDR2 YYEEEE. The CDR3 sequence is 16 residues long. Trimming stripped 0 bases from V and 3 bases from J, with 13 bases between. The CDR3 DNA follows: TGTGCCAGCAGCTTGGTTCAGGGCTTCGTCTACAATGAGCAGTTCTTC. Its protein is CASSLVQGFVYNEQFF.

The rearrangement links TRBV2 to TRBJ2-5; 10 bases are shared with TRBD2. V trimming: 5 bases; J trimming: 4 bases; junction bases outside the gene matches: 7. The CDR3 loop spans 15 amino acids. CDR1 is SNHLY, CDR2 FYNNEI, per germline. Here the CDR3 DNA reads TGTGCCAGCAGTCGGCCAGCGGGGGGGGCAGAGACCCAGTACTTC. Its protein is CASSRPAGGAETQYF.

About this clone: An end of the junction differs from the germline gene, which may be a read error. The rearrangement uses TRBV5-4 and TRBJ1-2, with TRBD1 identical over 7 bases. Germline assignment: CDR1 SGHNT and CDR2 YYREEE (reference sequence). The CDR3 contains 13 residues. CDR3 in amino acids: CASSLDRTYGYTF. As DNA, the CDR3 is TGTGCCAGCAGTTTGGACAGGACCTATGGCTACACCTTC. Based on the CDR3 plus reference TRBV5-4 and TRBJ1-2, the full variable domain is ETGVTQSPTHLIKTRGQQVTLRCSSQSGHNTVSWYQQALGQGPQFIFQYYREEENGRGNFPPRFSGLQFPNYSSELNVNALELDDSALYLCASSLDRTYGYTFGSGTRLTVV.

Here the CDR3 reads CASSQGFGNQNTEAFF. CDR3 nucleotides: TGTGCCAGCAGCCAAGGGTTCGGGAACCAGAACACTGAAGCTTTCTTT. The rearrangement links TRBV4-2 to TRBJ1-1; D is undetermined. The germline V and J ends were trimmed by 1 base and 1 base, with 13 bases remaining between them. Germline V gene data show CDR1 as LGHNA and CDR2 as YNFKEQ. The CDR3 length is 16 residues.

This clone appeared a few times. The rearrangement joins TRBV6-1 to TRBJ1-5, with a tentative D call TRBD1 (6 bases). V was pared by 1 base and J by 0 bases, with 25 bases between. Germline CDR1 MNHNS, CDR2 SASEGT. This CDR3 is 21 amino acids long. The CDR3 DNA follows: TGTGCCAGCAGTGAAGGGGGGCAAACTCTCTATGTTTACTTTAGCAATCAGCCCCAGCATTTT. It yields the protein CASSEGGQTLYVYFSNQPQHF.

The chain's CDR3 is CASNGHNNSPLHF. For the CDR3, the DNA is TGTGCCAGCAACGGACACAATAATTCACCCCTCCACTTT. This chain links TRBV28 with TRBJ1-6; tentative D call: TRBD1 (5 bases). Per germline, CDR1 MDHEN and CDR2 SYDVKM. There are 13 residues in the CDR3. Trimming pared 7 bases from V and 5 bases from J, leaving 9 bases between.

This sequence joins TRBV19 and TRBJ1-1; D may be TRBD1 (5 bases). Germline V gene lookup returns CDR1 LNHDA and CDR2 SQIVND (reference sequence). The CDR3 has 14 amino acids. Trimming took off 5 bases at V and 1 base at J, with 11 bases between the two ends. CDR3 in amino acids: CASSPRGTNTEAFF. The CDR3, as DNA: TGTGCCAGTAGTCCCCGCGGGACGAACACTGAAGCTTTCTTT.